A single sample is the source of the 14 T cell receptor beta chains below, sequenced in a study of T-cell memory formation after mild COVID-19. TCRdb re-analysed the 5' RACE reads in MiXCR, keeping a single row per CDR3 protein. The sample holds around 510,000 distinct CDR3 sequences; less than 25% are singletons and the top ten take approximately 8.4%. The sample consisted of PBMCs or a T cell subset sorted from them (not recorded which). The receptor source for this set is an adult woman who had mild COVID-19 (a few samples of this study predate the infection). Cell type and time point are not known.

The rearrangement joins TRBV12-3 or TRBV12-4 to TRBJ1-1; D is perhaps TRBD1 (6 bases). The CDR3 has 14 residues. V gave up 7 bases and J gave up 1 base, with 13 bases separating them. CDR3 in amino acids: CASTPGHPNTEAFF. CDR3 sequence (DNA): TGTGCCAGCACCCCGGGACACCCGAACACTGAAGCTTTCTTT.

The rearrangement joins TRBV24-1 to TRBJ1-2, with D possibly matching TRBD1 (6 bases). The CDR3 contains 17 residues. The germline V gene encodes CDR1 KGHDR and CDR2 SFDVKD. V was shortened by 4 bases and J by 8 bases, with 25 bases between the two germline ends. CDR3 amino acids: CATSDSSPGTPKRGYTF. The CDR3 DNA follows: TGTGCCACCAGTGACTCCTCCCCCGGGACACCTAAACGGGGCTACACCTTC.

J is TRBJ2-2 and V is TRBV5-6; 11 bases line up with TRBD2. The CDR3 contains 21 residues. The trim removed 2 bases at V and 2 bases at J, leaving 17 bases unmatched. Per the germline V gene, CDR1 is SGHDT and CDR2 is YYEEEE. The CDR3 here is CASSFRQLAELAGANTGELFF. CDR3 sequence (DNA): TGTGCCAGCAGCTTTAGACAGCTGGCCGAACTAGCGGGAGCAAACACCGGGGAGCTGTTTTTT.

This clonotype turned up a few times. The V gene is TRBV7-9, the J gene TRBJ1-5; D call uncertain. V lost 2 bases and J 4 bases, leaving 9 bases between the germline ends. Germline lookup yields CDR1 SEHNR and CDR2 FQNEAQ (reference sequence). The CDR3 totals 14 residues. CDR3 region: CASSLLEGNQPQHF. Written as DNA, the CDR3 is TGTGCCAGCAGCTTACTTGAAGGGAATCAGCCCCAGCATTTT.

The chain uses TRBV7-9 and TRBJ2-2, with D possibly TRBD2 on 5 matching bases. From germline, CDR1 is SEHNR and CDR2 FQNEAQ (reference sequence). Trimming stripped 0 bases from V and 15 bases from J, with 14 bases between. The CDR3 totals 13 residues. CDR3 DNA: TGTGCCAGCAGCTTAGCCCGGTCCGGAGGATTGTTTTTT. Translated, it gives CASSLARSGGLFF.

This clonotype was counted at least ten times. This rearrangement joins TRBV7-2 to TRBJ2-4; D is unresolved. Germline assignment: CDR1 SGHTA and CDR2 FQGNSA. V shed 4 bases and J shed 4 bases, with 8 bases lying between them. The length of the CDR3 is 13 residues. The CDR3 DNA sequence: TGTGCCAGCAGCTCCCCCCTGAAAAACATTCAGTACTTC. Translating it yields CASSSPLKNIQYF.

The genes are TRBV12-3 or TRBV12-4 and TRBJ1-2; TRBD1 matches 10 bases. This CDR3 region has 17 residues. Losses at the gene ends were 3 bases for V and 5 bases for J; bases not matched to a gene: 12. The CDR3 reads CASSFGTGVLFQYGYTF. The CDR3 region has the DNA TGTGCCAGCAGTTTTGGGACAGGGGTCCTTTTTCAATATGGCTACACCTTC.

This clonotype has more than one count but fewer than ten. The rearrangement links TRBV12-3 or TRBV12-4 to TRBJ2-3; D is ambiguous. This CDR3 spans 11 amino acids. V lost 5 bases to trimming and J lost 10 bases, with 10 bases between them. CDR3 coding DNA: TGTGCCAGCAGTAGAGATAGGGCGCAGTATTTT. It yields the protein CASSRDRAQYF.

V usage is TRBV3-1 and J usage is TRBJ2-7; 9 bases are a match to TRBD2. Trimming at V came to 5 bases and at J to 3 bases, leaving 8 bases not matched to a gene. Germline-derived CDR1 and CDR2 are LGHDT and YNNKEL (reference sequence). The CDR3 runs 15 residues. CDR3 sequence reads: CASSADNSGGYEQYF. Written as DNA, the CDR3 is TGTGCCAGCAGCGCCGACAATAGCGGGGGCTACGAGCAGTACTTC.

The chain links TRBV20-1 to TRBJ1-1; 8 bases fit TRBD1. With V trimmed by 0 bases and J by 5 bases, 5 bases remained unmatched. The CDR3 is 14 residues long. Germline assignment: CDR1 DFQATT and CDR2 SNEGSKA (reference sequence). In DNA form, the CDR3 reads TGCAGTGCTAGAGATACAGGGGGATCGACTGAAGCTTTCTTT. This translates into CSARDTGGSTEAFF.

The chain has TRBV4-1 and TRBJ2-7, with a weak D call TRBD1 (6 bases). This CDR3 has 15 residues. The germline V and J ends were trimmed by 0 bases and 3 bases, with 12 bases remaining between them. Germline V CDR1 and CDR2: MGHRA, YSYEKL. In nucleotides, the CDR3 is TGCGCCAGCAGCCAAGAACCGGGACACTTCTACGAGCAGTACTTC. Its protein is CASSQEPGHFYEQYF.

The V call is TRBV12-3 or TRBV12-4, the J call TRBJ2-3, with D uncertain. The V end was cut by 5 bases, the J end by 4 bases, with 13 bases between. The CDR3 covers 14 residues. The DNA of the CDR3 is TGTGCCAGCAGTCCCCCTCCCACCCCAGATACGCAGTATTTT. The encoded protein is CASSPPPTPDTQYF.

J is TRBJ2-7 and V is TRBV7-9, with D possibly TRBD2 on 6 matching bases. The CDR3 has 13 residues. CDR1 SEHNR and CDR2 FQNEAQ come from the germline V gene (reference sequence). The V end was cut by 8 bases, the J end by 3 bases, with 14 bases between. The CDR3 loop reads CASGGSRNYEQYF. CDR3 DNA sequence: TGTGCCAGCGGGGGGTCGAGGAACTACGAGCAGTACTTC.

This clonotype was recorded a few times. CDR3 coding DNA: TGTGCCAGCACCGTATTCCGGGGCGGGCCCATCCAAGAGACCCAGTACTTC. It specifies CASTVFRGGPIQETQYF. V is TRBV7-2 and J is TRBJ2-5; D is possibly TRBD1 or TRBD2 (5 bases each). This CDR3 is built from 17 residues. Looked up from germline, CDR1 is SGHTA and CDR2 is FQGNSA. Trimming pared 7 bases from V and 1 base from J, leaving 22 bases between. The whole variable domain, remainder taken from reference TRBV7-2 and TRBJ2-5, is GAGVSQSPSNKVTEKGKDVELRCDPISGHTALYWYRQSLGQGLEFLIYFQGNSAPDKSGLPSDRFSAERTGGSVSTLTIQRTQQEDSAVYLCASTVFRGGPIQETQYFGPGTRLLVL.